Shown below are 18 T cell receptor beta chains from a single sample sequenced in a study of Ad26.COV2.S vaccination and SARS-CoV-2 variants. The table came from immunoSEQ multiplex PCR; TCRdb's copy has only in-frame clones and leaves some out. The sample comprises some 390,000 clones, about 89% of which are singletons, and 1.9% rests with the top ten. Treatment indicated: some 20 received Ad26.COV2.S at low or high dose, single or two shots; 5 received placebo; per-sample allocation not given. Vaccine and placebo recipients were sampled on day 63 after the first injection. The sequences come from peripheral blood, collected in a trial of Ad26.COV2.S vaccine versus placebo. These receptors came from a person between 18 and 59 years old who received the Ad26.COV2.S COVID-19 vaccine or a placebo.

A few counts support this clone. This sequence joins TRBV19 and TRBJ2-4; 15 bases map to TRBD2. Germline V gives CDR1 LNHDA, CDR2 SQIVND (reference sequence). V trimming: 5 bases; J trimming: 3 bases; junction bases outside the gene matches: 5. The CDR3 has 17 residues. CDR3 amino acids: CASSPGTSGRFKNIQYF. CDR3 in DNA: TGTGCCAGTAGTCCCGGGACTAGCGGGAGGTTCAAAAACATTCAGTACTTC.

The genes are TRBV6-6 and TRBJ2-7, with TRBD1 identical over 10 bases. Unmatched junction bases numbered 3, after V lost 5 bases and J lost 2 bases. The CDR3 covers 14 residues. The V gene's germline CDR1 is MNHNY and CDR2 SVGAGI (reference sequence). The CDR3 DNA is TGTGCCAGCAGTCGGGACAGGGGAACCTACGAGCAGTACTTC. This encodes CASSRDRGTYEQYF.

The chain carries TRBV30 and TRBJ1-1; D unclear. Looked up from germline, CDR1 is GTSNPN and CDR2 is SVGIG (reference sequence). Trimming shortened V by 6 bases and J by 6 bases, and 11 bases separated the two germline ends. This CDR3 has 11 residues. CDR3 coding DNA: TGTGCCTGTCATCCCGAATCTGAAGCTTTCTTT. This encodes CACHPESEAFF.

This clone was seen once. The J gene is TRBJ1-5, the V gene TRBV7-2; tentatively, D is TRBD1 (6 bases). V lost 2 bases, J lost 7 bases, and 9 bases lay in between. CDR1 is SGHTA, CDR2 FQGNSA, per germline. The CDR3 runs to 13 residues. CDR3 loop: CASSLSGDQPQHF. The CDR3 DNA sequence: TGTGCCAGCAGCTTATCAGGGGACCAGCCCCAGCATTTT. The entire variable domain, with the rest obtained from reference TRBV7-2 and TRBJ1-5, is as follows: GAGVSQSPSNKVTEKGKDVELRCDPISGHTALYWYRQSLGQGLEFLIYFQGNSAPDKSGLPSDRFSAERTGGSVSTLTIQRTQQEDSAVYLCASSLSGDQPQHFGDGTRLSIL.

The chain joins TRBV10-3 to TRBJ2-2; D is ambiguous. The germline V and J ends were trimmed by 0 bases and 2 bases, with 10 bases remaining between them. Per germline, CDR1 ENHRY and CDR2 SYGVKD. The CDR3 has 16 residues. The CDR3 coding sequence is TGTGCCATCAGTGAGTCAGGTGGGGTAAACACCGGGGAGCTGTTTTTT. As protein: CAISESGGVNTGELFF.

The V gene is TRBV14, the J gene TRBJ2-7; weak D call: TRBD1 (5 bases). Trimming left V 1 base short and J 3 bases short, with 10 bases between. Germline CDR1 SGHDN, CDR2 FVKESK. There are 14 residues in the CDR3. Here the CDR3 reads CASSQGRARYEQYF. The CDR3 nucleotides are TGTGCCAGCAGCCAAGGCAGGGCTCGCTACGAGCAGTACTTC.

This sequence joins TRBV28 and TRBJ1-4; D might be TRBD1 (6 bases). The CDR3 covers 15 residues. Trimming took off 1 base at V and 8 bases at J, with 14 bases between the two ends. Germline V gives CDR1 MDHEN, CDR2 SYDVKM. In DNA form, the CDR3 reads TGTGCCAGCAGTTTATCGGCGACAGGTGGAGAAAAACTGTTTTTT. This translates into CASSLSATGGEKLFF.

The chain couples TRBV29-1 to TRBJ1-1; possible D gene TRBD1, 5 bases. The CDR3 has 13 residues. V gave up 7 bases and J gave up 0 bases, with 12 bases separating them. From germline, CDR1 is SQVTM and CDR2 ANQGSEA. CDR3 in DNA: TGCAGCGCCGCCGGCAGGGTGAACACTGAAGCTTTCTTT. Residues: CSAAGRVNTEAFF.

The CDR3 protein is CASSYLGSKNIQYF. In nucleotides, the CDR3 is TGTGCCAGCAGTTACCTGGGGTCCAAAAACATTCAGTACTTC. The J gene is TRBJ2-4, the V gene TRBV6-5; D call uncertain. V was shortened by 2 bases and J by 2 bases, with 7 bases between the two germline ends. Germline V gives CDR1 MNHEY, CDR2 SVGAGI. The length of the CDR3 is 14 residues.

The V gene is TRBV11-3, the J gene TRBJ2-2, with D possibly being TRBD1 or TRBD2 (6 bases each). From germline, CDR1 is SGHNT and CDR2 YENEEA. Deletions cut 0 bases from V and 7 bases from J, with 15 bases between. CDR3 length equals 16 residues. CDR3 amino acids: CASSLDSGASSGELFF. The CDR3, as DNA: TGTGCCAGCAGCTTAGATTCGGGGGCCTCCAGCGGGGAGCTGTTTTTT.

The chain is built from TRBV3-1 (or the pseudogene TRBV3-2) and TRBJ1-1; 9 positions agree with TRBD1. Germline V gene sequence: CDR1 LGHDT, CDR2 YNNKEL (reference sequence). The CDR3 consists of 16 residues. J gave up 1 base and V 2 bases, and 5 bases lay outside the gene matches. For the CDR3, the DNA is TGTGCCAGCAGCCAAACAGGGGGCGTTGAGAACACTGAAGCTTTCTTT. Translating gives CASSQTGGVENTEAFF.

The V and J genes are TRBV15 and TRBJ2-1; D is ambiguous. The CDR3 length is 15 residues. Trimming pared 0 bases from V and 2 bases from J, leaving 8 bases between. Germline loops: CDR1 LNHNV, CDR2 YYDKDF (reference sequence). CDR3 sequence (DNA): TGTGCCACCAGCAGAGATACAGCAGCCTACAATGAGCAGTTCTTC. As protein: CATSRDTAAYNEQFF.

The chain links TRBV5-8 to TRBJ2-3; perhaps TRBD1 as D (6 bases). The CDR3 is 14 residues long. Germline V lookup: CDR1 SGHTS, CDR2 YDEGEE. The V end lost 4 bases, the J end lost 3 bases, and 12 bases lay between the germline ends. The CDR3 here is CASSLDRATDTQYF. The DNA of the CDR3 is TGTGCCAGCAGCCTGGACAGAGCGACAGATACGCAGTATTTT.

This chain connects TRBV12-5 to TRBJ2-1; unclear D gene. The CDR3 totals 11 residues. V gave up 2 bases and J gave up 7 bases, with 3 bases separating them. Germline CDR1 is LGHNT and CDR2 is FRNRAP. CDR3 DNA: TGTGCTAGTGGTTTGAGTAATGAGCAGTTCTTC. Translated: CASGLSNEQFF.

V and J are TRBV10-1 and TRBJ2-6; D is ambiguous. Germline V CDR1 and CDR2: WNHNN, SYGVQD (reference sequence). The CDR3 extends over 15 amino acids. Trimming removed 6 bases from V and 1 base from J, with 10 bases in between. CDR3 region: CASSDPGSGANVLTF. In DNA, the CDR3 is TGCGCCAGCAGCGACCCCGGGTCTGGGGCCAACGTCCTGACTTTC.

V usage is TRBV7-2 and J usage is TRBJ1-1, with no clear D. V was cut by 5 bases and J by 0 bases, with 1 base left in between. Germline CDR1 and CDR2: SGHTA and FQGNSA. The CDR3 has 11 residues. The CDR3 sequence: CASSVNTEAFF. CDR3 DNA sequence: TGTGCCAGCAGCGTGAACACTGAAGCTTTCTTT.

The chain recombines TRBV28 with TRBJ1-1; TRBD1 aligns across 7 bases. The CDR3 has 14 residues. Trimming cost V 5 bases and J 5 bases; bases outside gene matches: 8. Germline V gives CDR1 MDHEN, CDR2 SYDVKM. The CDR3 is CASSKYRGRTEAFF. In DNA form, the CDR3 reads TGTGCCAGCAGTAAATACAGGGGAAGGACTGAAGCTTTCTTT.

J is TRBJ2-7 and V is TRBV11-2, with D maybe TRBD1 (5 bases). V was trimmed by 1 base and J by 0 bases, leaving 10 bases between them. Germline V gene lookup returns CDR1 SGHAT and CDR2 FQNNGV. This CDR3 is 15 amino acids long. CDR3 loop: CASSLAPGYSYEQYF. The CDR3 region has the DNA TGTGCCAGCAGCTTAGCCCCAGGGTACTCCTACGAGCAGTACTTC.